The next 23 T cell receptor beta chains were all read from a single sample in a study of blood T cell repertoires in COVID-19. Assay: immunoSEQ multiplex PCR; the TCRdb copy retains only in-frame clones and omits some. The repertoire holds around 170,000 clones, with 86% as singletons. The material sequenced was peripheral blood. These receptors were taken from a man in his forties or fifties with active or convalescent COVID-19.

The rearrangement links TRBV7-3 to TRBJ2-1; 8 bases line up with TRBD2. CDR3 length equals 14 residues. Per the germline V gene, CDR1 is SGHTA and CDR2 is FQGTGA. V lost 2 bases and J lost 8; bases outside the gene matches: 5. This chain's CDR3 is CASSLASGYDEQFF. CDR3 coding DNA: TGTGCCAGCAGCTTAGCTAGCGGGTATGATGAGCAGTTCTTC.

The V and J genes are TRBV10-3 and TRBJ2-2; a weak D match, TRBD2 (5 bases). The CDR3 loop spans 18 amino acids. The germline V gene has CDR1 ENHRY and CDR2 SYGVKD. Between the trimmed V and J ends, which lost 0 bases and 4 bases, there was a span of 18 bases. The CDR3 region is CAISESLGRGFGTGELFF. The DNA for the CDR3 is TGTGCCATCAGTGAGTCCCTAGGAAGAGGGTTCGGCACCGGGGAGCTGTTTTTT.

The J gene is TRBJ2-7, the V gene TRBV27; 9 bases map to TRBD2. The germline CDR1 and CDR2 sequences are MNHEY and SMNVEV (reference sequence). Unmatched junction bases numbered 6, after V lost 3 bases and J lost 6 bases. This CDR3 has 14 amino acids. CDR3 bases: TGTGCCAGCAGTTTTAGCGGGAGATCAAGCGAGCAGTACTTC. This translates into CASSFSGRSSEQYF.

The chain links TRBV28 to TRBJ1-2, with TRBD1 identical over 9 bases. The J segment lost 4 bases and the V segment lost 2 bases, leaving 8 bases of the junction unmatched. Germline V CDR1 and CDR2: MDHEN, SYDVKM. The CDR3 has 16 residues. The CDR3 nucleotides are TGTGCCAGCAGTTTACCGACAGGGGGTCGTCTCTATGGCTACACCTTC. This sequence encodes CASSLPTGGRLYGYTF.

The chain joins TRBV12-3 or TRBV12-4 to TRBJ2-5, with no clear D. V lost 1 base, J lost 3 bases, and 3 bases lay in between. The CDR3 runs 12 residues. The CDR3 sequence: CASSLVEETQYF. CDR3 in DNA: TGTGCCAGCAGTTTAGTAGAAGAGACCCAGTACTTC.

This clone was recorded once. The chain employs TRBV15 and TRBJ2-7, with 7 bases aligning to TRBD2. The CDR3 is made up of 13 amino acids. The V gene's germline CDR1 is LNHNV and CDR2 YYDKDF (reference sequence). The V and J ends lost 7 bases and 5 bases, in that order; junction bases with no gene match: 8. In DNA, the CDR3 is TGTGCCACCACCAGCAGCGGGGAGGACGAGCAGTACTTC. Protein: CATTSSGEDEQYF.

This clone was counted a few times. The CDR3 DNA reads as TGTGCCAGCAGTGAGCTTTTGGCGGGGGGTTGGCAAGAGACCCAGTACTTC. Its translation: CASSELLAGGWQETQYF. The rearrangement links TRBV6-1 to TRBJ2-5, with 8 bases identical to TRBD2. Germline CDR1 reads MNHNS; CDR2 reads SASEGT. The CDR3 is 17 amino acids. Trimming cost V 3 bases and J 2 bases; bases outside gene matches: 11.

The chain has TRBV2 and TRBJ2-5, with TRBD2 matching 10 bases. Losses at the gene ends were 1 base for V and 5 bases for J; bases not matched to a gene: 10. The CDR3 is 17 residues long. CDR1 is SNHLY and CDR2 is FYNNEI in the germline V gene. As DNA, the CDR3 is TGTGCCAGCAGTGAAGGAAGCGGGGGGGCCGGGGATGAGACCCAGTACTTC. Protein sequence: CASSEGSGGAGDETQYF.

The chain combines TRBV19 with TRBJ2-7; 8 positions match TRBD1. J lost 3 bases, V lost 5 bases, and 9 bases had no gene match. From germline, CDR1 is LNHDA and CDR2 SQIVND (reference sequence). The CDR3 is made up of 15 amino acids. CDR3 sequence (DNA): TGTGCCAGTAGTGTCGGACAGGGAGCATTCTACGAGCAGTACTTC. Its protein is CASSVGQGAFYEQYF. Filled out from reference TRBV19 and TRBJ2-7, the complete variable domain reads DGGITQSPKYLFRKEGQNVTLSCEQNLNHDAMYWYRQDPGQGLRLIYYSQIVNDFQKGDIAEGYSVSREKKESFPLTVTSAQKNPTAFYLCASSVGQGAFYEQYFGPGTRLTVT.

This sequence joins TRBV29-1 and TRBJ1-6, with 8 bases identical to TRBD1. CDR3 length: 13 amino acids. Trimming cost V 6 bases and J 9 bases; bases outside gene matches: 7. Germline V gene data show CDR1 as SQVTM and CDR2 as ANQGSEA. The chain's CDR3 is CSVKQGVRSPLHF. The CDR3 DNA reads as TGCAGCGTCAAACAGGGGGTACGTTCACCCCTCCACTTT.

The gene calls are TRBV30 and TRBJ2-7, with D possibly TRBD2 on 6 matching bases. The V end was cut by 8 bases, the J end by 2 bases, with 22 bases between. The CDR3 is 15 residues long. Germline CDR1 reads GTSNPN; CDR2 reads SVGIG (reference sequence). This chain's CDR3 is CALAAVGAGAYEQYF. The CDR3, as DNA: TGTGCCCTCGCCGCTGTAGGAGCGGGTGCCTACGAGCAGTACTTC.

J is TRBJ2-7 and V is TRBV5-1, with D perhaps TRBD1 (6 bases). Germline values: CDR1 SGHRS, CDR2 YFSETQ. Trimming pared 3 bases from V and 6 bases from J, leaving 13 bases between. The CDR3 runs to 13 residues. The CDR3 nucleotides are TGCGCCAGCAGCTCGTCTATAGGGGGCGAGCAGTACTTC. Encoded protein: CASSSSIGGEQYF.

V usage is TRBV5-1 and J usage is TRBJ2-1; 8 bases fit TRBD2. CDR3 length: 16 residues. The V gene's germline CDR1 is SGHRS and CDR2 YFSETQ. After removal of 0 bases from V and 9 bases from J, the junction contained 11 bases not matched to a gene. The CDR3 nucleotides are TGCGCCAGCAGCTTGGGAATCGTAGCGGGGCGCAGTGAGCAGTTCTTC. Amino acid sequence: CASSLGIVAGRSEQFF. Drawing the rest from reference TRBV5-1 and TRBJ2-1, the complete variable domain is KAGVTQTPRYLIKTRGQQVTLSCSPISGHRSVSWYQQTPGQGLQFLFEYFSETQRNKGNFPGRFSGRQFSNSRSEMNVSTLELGDSALYLCASSLGIVAGRSEQFFGPGTRLTVL.

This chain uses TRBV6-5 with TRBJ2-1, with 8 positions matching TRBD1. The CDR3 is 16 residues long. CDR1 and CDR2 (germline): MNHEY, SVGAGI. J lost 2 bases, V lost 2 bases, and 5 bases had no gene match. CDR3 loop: CASSYKQGATYNEQFF. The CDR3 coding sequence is TGTGCCAGCAGTTACAAGCAGGGGGCGACCTACAATGAGCAGTTCTTC.

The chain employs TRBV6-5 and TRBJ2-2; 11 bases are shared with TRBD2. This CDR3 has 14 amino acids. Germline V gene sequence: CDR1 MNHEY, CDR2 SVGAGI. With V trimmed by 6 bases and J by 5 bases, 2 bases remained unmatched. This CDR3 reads CASRGLAATGELFF. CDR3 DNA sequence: TGTGCCAGCAGGGGACTAGCGGCTACCGGGGAGCTGTTTTTT.

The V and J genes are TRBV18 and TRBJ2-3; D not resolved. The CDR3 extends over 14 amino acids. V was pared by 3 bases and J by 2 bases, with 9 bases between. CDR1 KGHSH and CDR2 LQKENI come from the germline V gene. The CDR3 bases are TGTGCCAGCTCACCCGAGAGCGTCACAGATACGCAGTATTTT. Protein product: CASSPESVTDTQYF.

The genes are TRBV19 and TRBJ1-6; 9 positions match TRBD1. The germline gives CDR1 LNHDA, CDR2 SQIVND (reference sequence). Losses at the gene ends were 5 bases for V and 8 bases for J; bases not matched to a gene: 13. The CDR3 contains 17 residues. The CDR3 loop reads CASSAPRTGVGDSPLHF. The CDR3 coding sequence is TGTGCCAGTAGTGCCCCCCGGACAGGGGTGGGTGATTCACCCCTCCACTTT.

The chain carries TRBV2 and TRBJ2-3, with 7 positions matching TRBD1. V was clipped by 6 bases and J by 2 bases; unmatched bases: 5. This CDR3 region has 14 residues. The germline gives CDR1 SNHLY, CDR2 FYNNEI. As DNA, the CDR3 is TGTGCCAGCAGGTCCGGGACAGACACAGATACGCAGTATTTT. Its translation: CASRSGTDTDTQYF.

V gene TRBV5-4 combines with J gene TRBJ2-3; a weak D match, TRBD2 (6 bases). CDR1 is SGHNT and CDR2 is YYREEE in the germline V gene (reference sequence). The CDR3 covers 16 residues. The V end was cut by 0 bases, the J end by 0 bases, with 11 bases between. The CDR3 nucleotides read TGTGCCAGCAGCTTGGCCCTGCGGGGTAGCACAGATACGCAGTATTTT. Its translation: CASSLALRGSTDTQYF.

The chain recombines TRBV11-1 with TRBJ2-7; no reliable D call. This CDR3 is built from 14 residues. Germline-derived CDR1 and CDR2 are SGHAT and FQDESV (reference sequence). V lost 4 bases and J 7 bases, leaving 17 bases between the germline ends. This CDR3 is CASSYIGYRVEQYF. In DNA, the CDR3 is TGTGCCAGCAGCTATATTGGTTACCGGGTTGAGCAGTACTTC.

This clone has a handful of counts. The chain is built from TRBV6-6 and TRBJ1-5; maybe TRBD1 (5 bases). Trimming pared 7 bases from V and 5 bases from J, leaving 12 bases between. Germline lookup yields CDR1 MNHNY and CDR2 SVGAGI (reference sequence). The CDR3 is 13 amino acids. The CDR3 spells CASMGQADQPQHF. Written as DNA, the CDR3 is TGTGCCAGCATGGGGCAGGCCGATCAGCCCCAGCATTTT.

The CDR3, as DNA: TGTGCCAGCACCTTTACCTCCTCCCGGGTGAACACTGAAGCTTTCTTT. Amino acid sequence: CASTFTSSRVNTEAFF. The V gene is TRBV7-2, the J gene TRBJ1-1; D uncertain. The V and J ends lost 7 bases and 0 bases respectively, with 18 bases between them. This CDR3 is 16 amino acids long. The germline V gene encodes CDR1 SGHTA and CDR2 FQGNSA. The variable domain in full, completed from reference TRBV7-2 and TRBJ1-1, reads GAGVSQSPSNKVTEKGKDVELRCDPISGHTALYWYRQSLGQGLEFLIYFQGNSAPDKSGLPSDRFSAERTGGSVSTLTIQRTQQEDSAVYLCASTFTSSRVNTEAFFGQGTRLTVV.

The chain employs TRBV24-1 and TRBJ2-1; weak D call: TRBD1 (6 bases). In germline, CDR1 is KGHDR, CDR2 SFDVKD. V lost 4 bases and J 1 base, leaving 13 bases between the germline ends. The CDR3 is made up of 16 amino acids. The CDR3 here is CATSDVQGASYNEQFF. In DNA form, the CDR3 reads TGTGCCACCAGTGACGTACAGGGCGCGTCCTACAATGAGCAGTTCTTC.